A selection of T cell receptor beta chains follows, all from one sample in a study of T cells in Graves' hyperthyroidism and ophthalmopathy. From the multiplex PCR reads, TCRdb called clonotypes with MiXCR, one entry per CDR3 protein. The data hold hundreds of thousands of distinct CDR3 sequences, with approximately 13% observed a single time. The material sequenced was blood. The receptors were gathered from a woman between 18 and 29 years old with Graves' hyperthyroidism. The CDR3 runs from the conserved cysteine through the conserved F or W. A D gene is named only where the DNA matches it firmly.

V	D	J	CDR3
TRBV11-2	-	TRBJ1-1	CASSPRVGVPEAFF
TRBV6-1	-	TRBJ2-3	CASSYGTPPDTQYF
TRBV6-1	-	TRBJ2-7	CASSPGQLSYEQYF
TRBV2	TRBD1	TRBJ1-1	CASRTRDRGNTEAFF
TRBV5-1	-	TRBJ2-6	CASSSLYREVGANVLTF
TRBV28	-	TRBJ2-2	CANRASGVPGELFF
TRBV5-1	-	TRBJ2-1	CASSLQLTMGSEQFF
TRBV11-1	-	TRBJ1-1	CASSLSWAPNTEAFF
TRBV7-2	TRBD2	TRBJ2-5	CASSLDFGGGWETQYF
TRBV6-2/TRBV6-3	-	TRBJ1-2	CASSPPDRPNYGYTF
TRBV28	-	TRBJ1-1	CASSGGIGGTEAFF
TRBV2	TRBD2	TRBJ2-3	CASSGTSAKDTQYF
TRBV28	-	TRBJ2-2	CASRGAQGTGELFF
TRBV15	TRBD2	TRBJ2-3	CATSRGYGGRGTDTQYF
TRBV28	TRBD2	TRBJ2-1	CASSSPGTSYEQFF
TRBV6-2/TRBV6-3	-	TRBJ1-5	CASRRDDRTTQPQHF
TRBV19	-	TRBJ1-2	CASSQLPPRGGVYGYTF